This T cell receptor (beta chain) was documented in a study of T cells after yellow fever vaccination (dated by TCRdb to the late 2010s). For context, the study as a whole: The SMART-Seq v4 Ultra Low Input RNA kit was used to prepare libraries from fractions with low cell numbers. To track T-cell clones before and after primary and booster YFV17D yellow fever vaccination, bulk TCR alpha and beta repertoires were sequenced longitudinally. Two healthy male donors, one aged 18 to 30 and one aged 30 to 40 years, made up the cohort. Blood samples were taken at several timepoints before and after primary and secondary immunization, and bulk PBMC replicates and cell subsets were isolated.

Data came from an Illumina NovaSeq 6000. TCR cDNA was synthesized by 5'RACE template switching, which introduced a universal primer site and unique molecular identifiers. cDNA synthesis was primed from both the TCR alpha and TCR beta constant segments. Library amplification used two PCR steps, and the second PCR step added sample barcodes and sequencing adapters. Sequencing of the libraries was done on either Illumina HiSeq 2500 (2x100 bp) or NovaSeq (2x150 bp). As for the authors' bioinformatics: MIGEC handled demultiplexing of reads and collapsing into UMI consensus sequences, while MiXCR performed V(D)J alignment. Vaccine-responding clonotypes were identified with edgeR using replicate PBMC samples, with FDR below 0.01 and a log2 fold change above 5 up to day 15 being required. Bulk clonotypes were assigned CD4 or CD8 identity according to which sequenced CD4 or CD8 repertoire held them at higher abundance. TCRdb itself trimmed the public reads at Q25 with fastp, ran MiXCR and retained productive beta chains. Every CDR3 protein is listed once, alongside the most common genes and DNA of its rows. In this record, the V and J calls reflect TCRdb's handling and not the investigators' own analysis. Counted in this sample were under 500,000 distinct CDR3 sequences; roughly 20% of them appeared once. The ten largest account for roughly a sixth of the sample.

On this clonotype itself: What antigen it recognizes has not been identified. Qualities for individual bases were not recorded, and no much larger clone is one base off.

V loses 7 bases of germline sequence and J loses 6 bases, and the interval between the two ends is 8 bases. From the cysteine through the phenylalanine, the CDR3 covers 10 amino acids. CDR3 DNA only is kept here, 30 bases in frame from base 1. The germline V gene (reference sequence) provides CDR1 DFQATT and CDR2 SNEGSKA. Interpreted using the paper, the treatment or condition label stands for: live attenuated yellow fever vaccine strain. At each blood-draw timepoint, two biological replicates of bulk PBMCs were collected. A standard Ficoll-Paque protocol was used to isolate PBMCs from peripheral blood. TriZol was used to extract RNA from bulk PBMCs, CD4 and CD8 fractions, and dextramer-positive and dextramer-negative fractions. Overall results and qualifications from the work: Compared with the primary T-cell response, the secondary T-cell response was faster but weaker, reaching its peak on day 5 rather than on day 15. A small fraction of clonotypes showed up in both the CD4 and CD8 compartments, probably as a result of convergent recombination. Only a couple of donors were included in the study, so the extent to which the findings can be generalized is limited. Computational filtering was required because FACS-sorted repertoires could contain abundant contaminating clonotypes from the bulk population. After the booster, most of the clones that had expanded following primary vaccination were detected again (almost 98% of CD4 and around 88% of CD8), which suggests that memory was broadly maintained.

This receptor was taken from a young man who received the YFV17D yellow fever vaccine. The chain was built from TRBV20-1 and TRBJ2-3, with the D gene not clear enough to name. Sequencing used PBMCs, obtained before the yellow fever booster vaccination. The DNA sequence follows: TGCAGTGAGGCTACGGATACGCAGTATTTT. This is translated as CSEATDTQYF.